This TCR beta chain was documented in a study of blood T cell repertoires in COVID-19. As for the study in general: Collection of acute and convalescent COVID-19 samples took place in the United States, Italy and Spain.

Germline lookup yields CDR1 SGHTA and CDR2 FQGNSA. The CDR3 has 15 residues. Trimming took 4 bases from V and 2 from J, leaving 12 bases between them. Source study methods: Cell counts per sample came from amplifying reference gene primers. The method was immunoSEQ multiplex PCR; TCRdb's version includes in-frame clones alone and lacks a portion of them. For V, J and clone size, that table is used; D and trimming come from the DNA. The data hold 210,000 or so clones, with 81% observed a single time. This clone came up once. Individuals aged about 18 to 100 years were recruited from fewer than 25 US areas. Grouping used clinical history reported by participants in a survey and questionnaire.

The sequenced sample consisted of PBMCs or T cells enriched from blood (not recorded which). The sequence derives from a woman in her 50s with acute COVID-19. The chain links TRBV7-2 to TRBJ1-3; no reliable D call. CDR3 sequence (DNA): TGTGCCAGCAGCTACCCTCCGGGGACTGGAAACACCATATATTTT. Translating gives CASSYPPGTGNTIYF.